This T cell receptor beta chain emerged from a study of human T cells and chemical hapten exposure (dated by TCRdb to 2020 to 2023). The study in broad terms: For sensitization, 2% DPC in acetone was applied to a roughly 2 cm by roughly 2 cm area of upper inner arm skin. Throughout the roughly 25-week study period, patients were also given weekly therapeutic DPC doses on the scalp. Patch testing on the upper back used Finn chambers containing 0.01% DPC, with scoring done after 6 days according to International Contact Dermatitis Research Group standards. The mostly female patient cohort included alopecia areata with under or over 50% scalp involvement, alopecia totalis and alopecia universalis. Libraries were pooled for sequencing, and per-sample TCR yields varied mainly because of small differences in library volumes within the pool. In alopecia patients, the study followed how the peripheral blood TCR repertoire changed in vivo over primary and secondary sensitization to diphenylcyclopropenone (DPC), a hapten. Patient blood was sampled pre-sensitization (week 0) and at 2, 6 and about 24 weeks after DPC sensitization. For TCR sequencing, blood came from 25 to 35 alopecia patients at anywhere from one to four time points (pre-sensitization, 2, 6 and 24 weeks). Overall results and qualifications from the work: After repeated subsampling, the strength of the expansion versus patch-test correlation and the threshold at which it became significant changed. DPC sensitization did not change the number of TCRs with a frequency above 1 in 1000, and there was no evidence of changes in global repertoire structure. Patch test score correlated positively with the number of PT1 expanded TCRs, reaching significance at thresholds 8, 16 and 32 but not at 4. Compared with pre-sensitization or healthy control sets, expanded TCRs formed significantly more large CDR3 similarity clusters, which is consistent with antigen-driven responses. Because every patient had alopecia, a presumed autoimmune disease, the patients' immune response might differ from that of healthy individuals.

In light of the paper, this sample's time point label describes: patch test 2, 6 weeks after DPC sensitization. According to the study, the label for this sample's treatment or condition signals: therapeutic diphenylcyclopropenone sensitization with weekly scalp DPC. Blood at each patch-test visit was drawn before the patch test was applied. Patients were eligible if aged 18 to 70, diagnosed with alopecia and judged suitable for DPC therapy, and pregnant patients were excluded. Unfractionated whole blood was collected in Tempus Blood RNA tubes, and total RNA was extracted from that blood. CDR1 and CDR2 (MNHEY, SVGAGI) derive from the germline V gene. The CDR3, from cysteine to phenylalanine, totals 17 residues. Just CDR3 DNA is preserved here, 51 bases in frame from base 1. V and J are trimmed by 0 bases and 0 bases, and the gene matches miss 7 bases of the junction. In its sample, this clonotype was seen many times. Its antigen is still unknown. There are no base qualities to consult, and no much larger clone falls within one base.

The library was made by RACE. The reads were generated on a NextSeq 500. During library preparation, unique molecular identifiers were attached to individual cDNA molecules so that TCRs could be counted quantitatively and reproducibly. From each blood RNA sample, both TCR alpha and TCR beta chains were sequenced. As for the original processing: A median of about 87,000 TCRs per sample was observed, with a range of roughly 23,224 to 700,000. The Decombinator software suite was used to annotate V, J and CDR3 in the TCR reads. For the PS versus PT1 abundance plots, all samples were subsampled to the same number of TCRs (28,000). TCRs were defined as expanded if absent before sensitization and observed at least eight times at the 2-week time point. TCRdb reran the public reads through fastp at Q25 and MiXCR, keeping productive beta chains. Rows are combined by CDR3 protein, so each entry shows the most common genes and DNA. In this record, the V and J calls reflect TCRdb's handling and not the investigators' own analysis. This sample has about 69,000 distinct CDR3 sequences in its table, and 10% to 13% of those were observed once. The top ten constitute around 6.8% of the sample.

The chain couples TRBV6-5 to TRBJ1-2; a stretch of 7 junction bases matches TRBD1. This TCR was sampled from a woman in her 50s with alopecia areata. Some clones in this sample may be carry-over from other donors' samples. Specimen: whole blood, collected in connection with sensitization to the hapten diphenylcyclopropenone (DPC). The DNA sequence follows: TGTGCCAGCAGTTACTCTTTGAGGCAGGGGGCTAACTATGGCTACACCTTC. The resulting protein is CASSYSLRQGANYGYTF.